This T cell receptor (beta chain) was obtained from a study of graft-versus-host responses after intestinal transplantation. Study at large: After anti-thymocyte globulin induction, recipients took tacrolimus and steroids for two to three years.

Regarding this clone: Antigen specificity is unknown.

Findings and caveats of the study: Patients with graft-donor T cell macrochimerism had high graft-versus-host to host-versus-graft clonal ratios in allografts. GvH clones occurred in recipient marrow; some first appeared in ileum or blood.

The assay was immunoSEQ multiplex PCR, and TCRdb's table has in-frame clones only and misses some. The sample lists 75,000 to 100,000 clones; around 93% were seen once. The sample was unstimulated CD8+ T cells sorted from spleen or lymph node cells, taken before intestinal transplant. This sequence was found in a human donor who received an intestinal transplant.

CDR3 in DNA: TGTGCCAGCAGCGTAGACAGTGGCTACACCTTC. Its translation: CASSVDSGYTF. This chain links TRBV5-4 with TRBJ1-2; a possible D gene is TRBD1 (5 bases). The length of the CDR3 is 11 residues. Trimming took off 4 bases at V and 7 bases at J, with 8 bases between the two ends. Germline CDR1 is SGHNT and CDR2 is YYREEE (reference sequence).